This T cell receptor beta chain was documented in a study of blood T cell repertoires in COVID-19. Overall study: In each case, the material was cDNA or gDNA derived from T cells, B-cell-depleted T cells, or PBMCs.

Sequencing used immunoSEQ multiplex PCR; TCRdb keeps in-frame clones, though not all of them. The data contain more than 100,000 clones, 88% of them singletons. Sequencing input: peripheral blood. The receptor was isolated from a woman in her forties or fifties with active or convalescent COVID-19.

The CDR3 loop is CASSLRLAGGGETQYF. The CDR3 DNA is TGTGCCAGCAGCTTGCGGTTGGCGGGAGGGGGGGAGACCCAGTACTTC. This sequence joins TRBV5-5 and TRBJ2-5; 9 bases map to TRBD2. Germline V gene data show CDR1 as SGHKS and CDR2 as YYEKEE (reference sequence). This CDR3 region has 16 residues. With V trimmed by 1 base and J by 5 bases, 9 bases remained unmatched.